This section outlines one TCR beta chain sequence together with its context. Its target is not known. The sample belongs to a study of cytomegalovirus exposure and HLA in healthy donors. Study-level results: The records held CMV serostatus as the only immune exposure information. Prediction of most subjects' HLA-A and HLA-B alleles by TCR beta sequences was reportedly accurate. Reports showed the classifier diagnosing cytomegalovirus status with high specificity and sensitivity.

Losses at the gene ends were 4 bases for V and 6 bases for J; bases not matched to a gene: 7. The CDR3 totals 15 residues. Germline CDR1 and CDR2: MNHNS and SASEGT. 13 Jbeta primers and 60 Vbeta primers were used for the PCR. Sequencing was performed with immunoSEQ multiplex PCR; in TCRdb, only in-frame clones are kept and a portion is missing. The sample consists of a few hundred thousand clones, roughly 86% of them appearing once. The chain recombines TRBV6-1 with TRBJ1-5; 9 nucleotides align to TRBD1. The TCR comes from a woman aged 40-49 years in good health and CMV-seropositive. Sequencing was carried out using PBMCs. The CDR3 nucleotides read TGTGCCAGCAGTGTGGGGGGACAGGGAAGTCAGCCCCAGCATTTT. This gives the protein CASSVGGQGSQPQHF.